A single sample is the source of the 9 T cell receptor beta chains below, sequenced in a study of breast tumors, draining lymph nodes, adjacent tissues. The lymph nodes were axillary draining lymph nodes from breast cancer patients. In TCRdb, the multiplex PCR reads were re-called with MiXCR into one record per CDR3 protein. The top ten hold 4.3% of the sample, which has approximately 190,000 distinct CDR3 sequences, approximately 31% seen once. Sample: axillary lymph node tissue. The receptors shown here come from a female donor with breast cancer. Some clones in this sample may be carry-over from other donors' samples.

This clonotype was observed a few times. The gene calls are TRBV18 and TRBJ2-7, with 11 bases aligning to TRBD2. The V gene's germline CDR1 is KGHSH and CDR2 LQKENI. V lost 2 bases, J lost 4 bases, and 7 bases stayed unmatched. The CDR3 has 16 amino acids. DNA of the CDR3: TGTGCCAGCTCACCAACTAGCGGGAGTTGGGCTTACGAGCAGTACTTC. Translation: CASSPTSGSWAYEQYF.

This clonotype has at least ten counts. The chain carries TRBV5-1 and TRBJ1-6; tentatively, D is TRBD1 (6 bases). The V end lost 1 base, the J end lost 5 bases, and 10 bases lay between the germline ends. CDR1 and CDR2 (germline): SGHRS, YFSETQ. CDR3 length equals 15 residues. CDR3 loop: CASSLQDSNNSPLHF. DNA of the CDR3: TGCGCCAGCAGCTTGCAGGACAGTAATAATTCACCCCTCCACTTT.

This clonotype was picked up many times. V and J are TRBV30 and TRBJ1-3, with unresolved D. The CDR3 loop spans 13 amino acids. Per germline, CDR1 GTSNPN and CDR2 SVGIG (reference sequence). Trimming removed 5 bases at V and 4 bases at J, with 12 bases between. CDR3 protein: CAWAPRRGNTIYF. CDR3 DNA: TGTGCCTGGGCCCCCAGGAGAGGAAACACCATATATTTT.

This chain links TRBV12-3 or TRBV12-4 with TRBJ1-3; a possible D gene is TRBD1 (5 bases). Trimming took off 0 bases at V and 4 bases at J, with 10 bases between the two ends. This CDR3 has 15 residues. The CDR3: CASSLAWGLGNTIYF. CDR3 coding DNA: TGTGCCAGCAGTTTAGCGTGGGGCCTGGGAAACACCATATATTTT.

This clonotype has ten or more counts. The rearrangement links TRBV6-6 to TRBJ2-7; 9 bases line up with TRBD1. V lost 2 bases to trimming and J lost 5 bases; unmatched junction nucleotides: 4. The V gene's germline CDR1 is MNHNY and CDR2 SVGAGI (reference sequence). The CDR3 covers 14 residues. The CDR3 loop is CASSYRRQGDEQYF. The CDR3 DNA follows: TGTGCCAGCAGTTACCGGCGACAGGGGGACGAGCAGTACTTC.

This clonotype showed up just a few times. The chain employs TRBV5-4 and TRBJ2-2; 8 nucleotides line up with TRBD2. V shed 5 bases, J shed 4 bases, and the junction held 13 bases outside the gene matches. Germline CDR1 SGHNT, CDR2 YYREEE (reference sequence). This CDR3 is built from 17 residues. The CDR3 protein is CASRGPTTRGGTGELFF. As DNA, the CDR3 is TGTGCCAGCAGGGGTCCGACTACCCGGGGGGGCACCGGGGAGCTGTTTTTT.

This clonotype was seen repeatedly, ten times or more. CDR3 nucleotide sequence: TGCAGTGCTTCCCTGGGCCGGGTTGATTCACCCCTCCACTTT. Translated: CSASLGRVDSPLHF. The chain recombines TRBV20-1 with TRBJ1-6; no reliable D call. The CDR3 has 14 residues. Trimming stripped 5 bases from V and 8 bases from J, with 16 bases between. Germline loops: CDR1 DFQATT, CDR2 SNEGSKA (reference sequence).

Remarks on this clonotype: This could be a read error, since a much larger clone is one nucleotide away. The chain joins TRBV5-1 to TRBJ2-5; maybe TRBD1 (7 bases). The CDR3 extends over 15 amino acids. Germline CDR1 is SGHRS and CDR2 is YFSETQ. The CDR3 loop reads CANSPDRRGVGTQYF. The CDR3 DNA reads TGCGCCAACAGCCCGGACAGGAGGGGGGTAGGGACCCAGTACTTC.

In this sample, this clonotype turned up many times. The chain recombines TRBV7-9 with TRBJ2-1; 8 bases align to TRBD1. Germline assignment: CDR1 SEHNR and CDR2 FQNEAQ (reference sequence). Losses at the gene ends were 6 bases for V and 0 bases for J; bases not matched to a gene: 7. There are 16 residues in the CDR3. The CDR3 nucleotides are TGTGCCAGCAGTCCGACAGGGGCCTTCTCCTACAATGAGCAGTTCTTC. Its translation is CASSPTGAFSYNEQFF.